Each of the 9 T cell receptor beta chains below was sequenced from the same sample in a study of T cell changes during pregnancy in multiple sclerosis. The protocol was immunoSEQ multiplex PCR, while the TCRdb copy is restricted to in-frame clones and leaves out a portion. The sample includes about 54,000 clones, 91% of them seen just once. The material was peripheral blood, obtained after pregnancy. Receptors were obtained from a female donor in good health, enrolled as a control in a pregnancy study.

This chain joins TRBV28 and TRBJ1-6, with 10 bases identical to TRBD1. Trimming removed 5 bases from V and 7 bases from J; junction bases left unmatched: 5. This CDR3 is 15 amino acids long. Per the germline V gene, CDR1 is MDHEN and CDR2 is SYDVKM. CDR3 protein: CASSPPGQGNSPLHF. In DNA form, the CDR3 reads TGTGCCAGCAGTCCCCCGGGACAGGGGAATTCACCCCTCCACTTT.

V usage is TRBV11-2 and J usage is TRBJ1-2; no firm D call. The CDR3 loop spans 17 amino acids. The ends were cut back, 0 bases at V and 4 bases at J, with 18 bases in the middle. Per germline, CDR1 SGHAT and CDR2 FQNNGV. The CDR3 here is CASSLEPASPRGYGYTF. CDR3 coding DNA: TGTGCCAGCAGCTTAGAGCCGGCCTCTCCTCGGGGCTATGGCTACACCTTC.

The gene calls are TRBV19 and TRBJ1-5; 10 nucleotides match TRBD1. Germline-derived CDR1 and CDR2 are LNHDA and SQIVND (reference sequence). The CDR3 runs 18 residues. The trim removed 5 bases at V and 2 bases at J, leaving 12 bases unmatched. The CDR3 protein is CASSPPGTGVGGNQPQHF. CDR3 bases: TGTGCCAGTAGTCCTCCCGGGACAGGGGTAGGAGGCAATCAGCCCCAGCATTTT.

The chain links TRBV28 to TRBJ1-1; 9 positions agree with TRBD1. Losses at the gene ends were 11 bases for V and 3 bases for J; bases not matched to a gene: 13. The CDR3 runs to 15 residues. CDR1 is MDHEN and CDR2 is SYDVKM in the germline V gene. DNA of the CDR3: TGTGCCCTAAGTCGGACAGGGGAAGGCGACACTGAAGCTTTCTTT. Protein: CALSRTGEGDTEAFF. Full variable domain (missing parts from reference TRBV28 and TRBJ1-1): DVKVTQSSRYLVKRTGEKVFLECVQDMDHENMFWYRQDPGLGLRLIYFSYDVKMKEKGDIPEGYSVSREKKERFSLILESASTNQTSMYLCALSRTGEGDTEAFFGQGTRLTVV.

This clone has more than one count but fewer than ten. The chain employs TRBV7-9 and TRBJ2-1; D call uncertain. Per the germline V gene, CDR1 is SEHNR and CDR2 is FQNEAQ (reference sequence). CDR3 length: 12 residues. V lost 5 bases and J lost 3, with 5 bases in between. This CDR3 reads CASSRSYNEQFF. Here the CDR3 DNA reads TGTGCCAGCAGCCGGAGCTACAATGAGCAGTTCTTC.

V usage is TRBV7-9 and J usage is TRBJ1-4; the match to TRBD1 covers 9 bases. CDR1 and CDR2 from the germline V gene are SEHNR and FQNEAQ (reference sequence). Unmatched junction bases numbered 7, after V lost 4 bases and J lost 4 bases. This CDR3 spans 16 amino acids. The CDR3 nucleotides read TGTGCCAGCAGCTCAAGTAGGGGACAGGGTAATGAAAAACTGTTTTTT. This encodes CASSSSRGQGNEKLFF.

The chain recombines TRBV9 with TRBJ2-1; D gene ambiguous. V lost 0 bases to trimming and J lost 1 base, with 8 bases between them. Per germline, CDR1 SGDLS and CDR2 YYNGEE. This CDR3 has 15 residues. The CDR3 DNA reads TGTGCCAGCAGCGTAGGGCCTTATTCCTACAATGAGCAGTTCTTC. The encoded protein is CASSVGPYSYNEQFF.

This sequence joins TRBV7-6 and TRBJ1-3; D not resolved. The germline V gene encodes CDR1 SGHVS and CDR2 FNYEAQ. V was trimmed by 1 base and J by 0 bases, leaving 10 bases between them. The CDR3 contains 16 residues. CDR3 region: CASSLDRGRSGNTIYF. The DNA for the CDR3 is TGTGCCAGCAGCTTAGATCGGGGTCGCTCTGGAAACACCATATATTTT.

The gene calls are TRBV7-2 and TRBJ1-4; 7 positions agree with TRBD1. Germline CDR1 is SGHTA and CDR2 is FQGNSA. Trimming took 4 bases from V and 4 from J; bases not matched to a gene: 3. CDR3 length: 14 amino acids. CDR3 region: CASSSGQFNEKLFF. In DNA, the CDR3 is TGTGCCAGCAGCTCGGGACAGTTTAATGAAAAACTGTTTTTT.